This is a list of T cell receptor beta chains from one sample in a study of vaccination effects on CD4 cells after COVID-19. The table came from immunoSEQ multiplex PCR; TCRdb's copy has only in-frame clones and leaves some out. The sample includes about 30,000 clones, 65% of them seen just once. These receptors have no identified antigens. Sequencing used CD4+ T cells from PBMCs cultured without peptide, obtained before COVID-19 vaccination. These receptors all stem from a human donor who received a COVID-19 vaccine. CDR3s include the opening cysteine and the closing phenylalanine or tryptophan. The D gene is left open where the match is weak. Part of the rows lack a size; the others show once, few, many or a class for expanded clones.

cdr3_aa	cdr3_nt	clone_size	j_call	d_call	v_call
CASRFENQPQHF	TGTGCCAGCAGGTTTGAAAATCAGCCCCAGCATTTT	-	TRBJ1-5	-	TRBV28
CASRDTRTSGNNEQFF	TGCGCCAGCAGAGACACCCGGACTAGCGGTAACAATGAGCAGTTCTTC	medium-sized	TRBJ2-1	TRBD2	TRBV10-1
CASYQDRGEADTQYF	TGCGCCAGCTATCAGGACAGGGGGGAGGCAGATACGCAGTATTTT	-	TRBJ2-3	TRBD1	TRBV5-1
CASSQESLSGTYNYGYTF	TGTGCCAGCAGCCAAGAATCTCTTTCGGGGACATATAACTATGGCTACACCTTC	few	TRBJ1-2	-	TRBV3-1/TRBV3-2
CASSLGPTYNSPLHF	TGTGCCAGCAGTTTAGGCCCCACCTATAATTCACCCCTCCACTTT	-	TRBJ1-6	-	TRBV27
CASSLEGTGAVGNIQYF	TGCGCCAGCAGCTTGGAGGGTACGGGGGCGGTGGGAAACATTCAGTACTTC	-	TRBJ2-4	-	TRBV5-1
CATQVVAGGSRNEQFF	TGTGCCACCCAGGTCGTAGCGGGAGGATCCCGGAATGAGCAGTTCTTC	-	TRBJ2-1	TRBD2	TRBV7-2
CASSLGSGGTYEQYF	TGCGCCAGCAGCTTGGGCAGCGGGGGGACCTACGAGCAGTACTTC	few	TRBJ2-7	TRBD2	TRBV5-1
CASSQQYLTNTGELFF	TGCGCCAGCAGCCAGCAATACTTAACGAACACCGGGGAGCTGTTTTTT	-	TRBJ2-2	-	TRBV5-1
CASSLETGGNYGYTF	TGTGCCAGCAGCTTGGAGACAGGTGGCAACTATGGCTACACCTTC	-	TRBJ1-2	-	TRBV7-8
CASSTRQGSYNEQFF	TGTGCCAGCAGTACCCGACAGGGGTCCTACAATGAGCAGTTCTTC	few	TRBJ2-1	TRBD1	TRBV6-6
CASSRTDYNEQFF	TGCGCCAGCAGCCGGACAGATTACAATGAGCAGTTCTTC	few	TRBJ2-1	-	TRBV5-1
CASSGGTYTSGANVLTF	TGTGCCAGTAGTGGGGGGACATACACCTCTGGGGCCAACGTCCTGACTTTC	-	TRBJ2-6	-	TRBV19
CASSETVTGTSIGNQPQHF	TGTGCCAGCAGTGAAACCGTGACAGGTACAAGCATCGGGAATCAGCCCCAGCATTTT	once	TRBJ1-5	-	TRBV6-1
CASSQLAGSYEQYF	TGTGCCAGCAGCCAACTAGCGGGATCCTACGAGCAGTACTTC	-	TRBJ2-7	TRBD2	TRBV3-1/TRBV3-2
CASRPEGTSGDHGTDTQYF	TGTGCAAGTCGCCCAGAGGGGACTAGCGGGGACCATGGCACAGATACGCAGTATTTT	-	TRBJ2-3	-	TRBV12-2
CASSLAGGGWSYNEQFF	TGTGCCAGCAGCTTAGCAGGTGGCGGGTGGTCCTACAATGAGCAGTTCTTC	-	TRBJ2-1	-	TRBV7-9
CASSRDRGGPEAFF	TGTGCCAGCAGCCGAGACAGGGGTGGGCCTGAAGCTTTCTTT	-	TRBJ1-1	TRBD1	TRBV6-5
CASSQDPDSYSYEQYF	TGTGCCAGCAGCCAAGATCCGGACAGTTATTCCTACGAGCAGTACTTC	-	TRBJ2-7	-	TRBV4-2
CASRPGTGVQGYTF	TGTGCCAGCAGACCCGGGACAGGGGTTCAGGGCTACACCTTC	-	TRBJ1-2	TRBD1	TRBV6-4
CASSLTGGESRCVF	TGCGCCAGCAGCTTGACAGGGGGGGAGTCGCGGTGCGTCTTC	few	TRBJ1-2	TRBD1	TRBV5-1
CASSVAESNTGELFF	TGTGCCAGCAGCGTAGCCGAGTCGAACACCGGGGAGCTGTTTTTT	-	TRBJ2-2	-	TRBV9
CASFRQGAFGYTF	TGTGCCTCCTTCCGACAGGGGGCGTTTGGCTACACCTTC	-	TRBJ1-2	TRBD1	TRBV19
CASSIWDSNMNTEAFF	TGTGCCAGTAGTATATGGGACAGTAACATGAACACTGAAGCTTTCTTT	few	TRBJ1-1	TRBD1	TRBV19
CASSQDQAGSSYNEQFF	TGTGCCAGCAGCCAAGATCAAGCAGGTAGCTCCTACAATGAGCAGTTCTTC	few	TRBJ2-1	-	TRBV3-1/TRBV3-2
CASSDSLSGANVLTF	TGTGCCAGCAGTGACAGCCTCTCTGGGGCCAACGTCCTGACTTTC	-	TRBJ2-6	-	TRBV6-4
CASSSGPPHEQFF	TGTGCCAGCAGCTCGGGCCCCCCCCATGAGCAGTTCTTC	-	TRBJ2-1	-	TRBV11-3
CSAIGSKAFF	TGCAGTGCTATTGGTTCGAAAGCTTTCTTT	few	TRBJ1-1	-	TRBV20-1
CASSDSATSLAKNIQYF	TGTGCCAGCAGCGATAGTGCGACTAGCTTAGCCAAAAACATTCAGTACTTC	few	TRBJ2-4	TRBD2	TRBV11-2
CASSDSGVNQPQHF	TGTGCCAGCAGTGATTCAGGGGTCAATCAGCCCCAGCATTTT	few	TRBJ1-5	-	TRBV2
CASSPSAGVYETQYF	TGCGCCAGCAGCCCGTCGGCAGGGGTATACGAGACCCAGTACTTC	-	TRBJ2-5	-	TRBV5-1